This T cell receptor (beta chain) was observed in a study of T cells in Graves' hyperthyroidism and ophthalmopathy. This clonotype was seen a handful of times. Its antigen is not known. Study-level findings and limits: Blood also showed most of the thyroid clonotypes that were expanded above 0.001.

TCR beta CDR3 sequences were amplified from RNA transcripts. The TCR CDR3 was amplified in a first-round RT-PCR using the HTBI primer set. TCRdb re-analysed the multiplex PCR reads in MiXCR, keeping a single row per CDR3 protein. The sample consists of 380,000 or so distinct CDR3 sequences, about 13% of them appearing once. With 5 bases removed from V and 0 bases from J, the gap between germline ends came to 10 bases. This CDR3 has 15 residues. Germline-derived CDR1 and CDR2 are SNHLY and FYNNEI. Newly diagnosed patients aged 18 to 65 had hyperthyroidism of under 2 months' duration. Material: blood. This receptor was obtained from a man aged 25-40 years with Graves' hyperthyroidism that later progressed to Graves' ophthalmopathy. The rearrangement links TRBV2 to TRBJ2-2; D unclear. The CDR3 region has the DNA TGTGCCAGCAGTCCCTGGACGGCGAACACCGGGGAGCTGTTTTTT. Its protein is CASSPWTANTGELFF.